The entry below gives a single TCR beta chain sequence along with its context. Its matching antigen is unknown. This record belongs to a study of CD8 T cells in ankylosing spondylitis. Study-wide results and limits: What appeared characteristic of ankylosing spondylitis blood was a TCR beta motif of fewer than ten highly homologous variants. Certain motif variants had earlier appeared in reactive arthritis synovial fluid and blood. Reportedly, significant enrichment of disease-linked clones occurred in matched ankylosing spondylitis synovial fluid.

Quantitative barcoded 5'-RACE was used to prepare TCR beta libraries. Via MiXCR, TCRdb re-called the 5' RACE reads, giving one row per CDR3 protein. This table has 210,000 or so distinct CDR3 sequences, around 25% appearing once. Trimming cost V 0 bases and J 1 base; bases outside gene matches: 4. Germline-derived CDR1 and CDR2 are SGHDT and YYEEEE. The CDR3 has 16 residues. Sequencing was performed on blood, either unsorted or a sorted T cell fraction (not recorded which). This receptor was taken from a male donor with ankylosing spondylitis or in good health (not recorded which). J is TRBJ1-5 and V is TRBV5-6, with 7 bases fitting TRBD1. The CDR3 coding sequence is TGTGCCAGCAGCTTGGGTCCGGGACAGAGCAATCAGCCCCAGCATTTT. This encodes CASSLGPGQSNQPQHF.